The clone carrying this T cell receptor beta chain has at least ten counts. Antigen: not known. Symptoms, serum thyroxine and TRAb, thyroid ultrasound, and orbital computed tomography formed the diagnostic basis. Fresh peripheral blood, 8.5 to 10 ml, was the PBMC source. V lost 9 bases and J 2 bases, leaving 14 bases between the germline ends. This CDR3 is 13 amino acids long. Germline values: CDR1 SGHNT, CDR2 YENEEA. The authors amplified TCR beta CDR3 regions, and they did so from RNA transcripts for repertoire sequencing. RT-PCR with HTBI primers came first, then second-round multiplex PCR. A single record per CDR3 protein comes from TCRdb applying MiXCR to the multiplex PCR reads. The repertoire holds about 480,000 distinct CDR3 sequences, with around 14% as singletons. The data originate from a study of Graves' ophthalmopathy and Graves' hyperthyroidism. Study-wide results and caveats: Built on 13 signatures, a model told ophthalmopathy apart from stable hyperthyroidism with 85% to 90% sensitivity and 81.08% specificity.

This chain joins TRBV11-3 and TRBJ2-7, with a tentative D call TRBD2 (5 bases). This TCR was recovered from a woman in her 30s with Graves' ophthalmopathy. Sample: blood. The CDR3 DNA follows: TGTGCCAGTAAGGAGCGGAAGGCCTACGAGCAGTACTTC. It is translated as CASKERKAYEQYF.